Here is one TCR beta chain with its context. This CDR3 is also generated by other DNA sequences in the sample. This CDR3 contains 14 residues. CDR1 SGHRS and CDR2 YFSETQ come from the germline V gene. V dropped 5 bases and J dropped 4; count of bases not matched to a gene: 3. The data stem from a study of shared clonotypes between healthy human individuals. Donors, without exception, were Caucasian adults residing in Nashville, Tennessee. Libraries were prepared by immunoSEQ multiplex PCR; TCRdb keeps only in-frame clonotypes and omits some of them. Of approximately 2,000,000 clones in the sample, roughly 92% were seen once.

The specimen was naive CD4+ T cells from PBMCs. As to subset: CD45RA+ positively selected. The sequence came from a man between 18 and 35 years old in good health. Some clones in this sample may be carry-over from other donors' samples. The chain recombines TRBV5-1 with TRBJ2-1, with 10 positions matching TRBD1. The CDR3 protein is CASSGTGAYNEQFF. CDR3 bases: TGCGCCAGCAGTGGGACAGGGGCTTACAATGAGCAGTTCTTC.